This TCR beta chain emerged from a study of neurological immune-mediated disorders. From germline, CDR1 is SGHDN and CDR2 FVKESK. Deletions cut 0 bases from V and 4 bases from J, with 16 bases between. The CDR3 runs to 18 residues. Regarding time point: longitudinal time-point 3. From 15-18 subjects, each sequencing run yielded over 160 million TCR-beta sequences. TCRdb reprocessed the 5' RACE reads with MiXCR, giving one entry per CDR3 protein. The data contain roughly 49,000 distinct CDR3 sequences, roughly 12% of them seen just once; the ten biggest clones take up 7.5% to 9.5%. This chain joins TRBV14 and TRBJ2-6; D gene uncertain. This TCR derives from a male donor with HTLV-1-associated myelopathy (HAM/TSP). Sequencing input: PBMCs. CDR3 protein: CASSQELSIMGGANVLTF. The CDR3 nucleotides read TGTGCCAGCAGCCAAGAATTATCCATCATGGGGGGGGCCAACGTCCTGACTTTC.